This TCR beta chain appears in the sequencing data of a study of shared clonotypes between healthy human individuals. Study summary: Used for every donor were three CD4 naive, three CD4 memory, two CD8 naive and one CD8 memory plate. Study results and limitations: Several donors shared around 5.2% of their naive CD4 clonotypes.

A deep-level run was used for the assay. Template for every sorted-subset replicate PCR totaled approximately 0.2 ug DNA, 30,000 to 35,000 T cell genomes. The data were produced by immunoSEQ multiplex PCR, yet TCRdb's version contains in-frame clones alone and is incomplete. The table includes 2.3 million or so clones, approximately 95% detected once. As to this clone: The antigen is undetermined.

This sequence originates from a man between 18 and 29 years old in good health. Some clones in this sample may be carry-over from other donors' samples. The sequencing input was naive CD4+ T cells from PBMCs. The subset here: CD45RA+ positively selected.

The CDR3 reads CASSRDREWGDYGYTF. CDR3 nucleotide sequence: TGTGCCAGCAGCCGGGACAGGGAATGGGGGGACTATGGCTACACCTTC. The chain carries TRBV7-2 and TRBJ1-2; 9 bases agree with TRBD1. The ends lost 5 bases at V and 3 bases at J; junction bases unmatched: 10. Germline V gene lookup returns CDR1 SGHTA and CDR2 FQGNSA. The CDR3 consists of 16 residues.